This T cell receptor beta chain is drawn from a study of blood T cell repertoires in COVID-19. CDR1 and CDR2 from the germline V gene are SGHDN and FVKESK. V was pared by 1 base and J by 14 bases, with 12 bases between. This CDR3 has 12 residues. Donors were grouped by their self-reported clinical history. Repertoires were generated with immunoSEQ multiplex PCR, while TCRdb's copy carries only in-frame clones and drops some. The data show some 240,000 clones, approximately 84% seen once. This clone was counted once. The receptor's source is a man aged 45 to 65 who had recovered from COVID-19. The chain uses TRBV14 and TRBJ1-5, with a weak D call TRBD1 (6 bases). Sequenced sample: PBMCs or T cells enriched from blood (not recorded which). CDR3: CASSQVRDKEHF. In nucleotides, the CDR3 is TGTGCCAGCAGCCAAGTTCGGGACAAGGAGCATTTT. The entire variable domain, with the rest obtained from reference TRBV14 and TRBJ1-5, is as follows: EAGVTQFPSHSVIEKGQTVTLRCDPISGHDNLYWYRRVMGKEIKFLLHFVKESKQDESGMPNNRFLAERTGGTYSTLKVQPAELEDSGVYFCASSQVRDKEHFGDGTRLSIL.